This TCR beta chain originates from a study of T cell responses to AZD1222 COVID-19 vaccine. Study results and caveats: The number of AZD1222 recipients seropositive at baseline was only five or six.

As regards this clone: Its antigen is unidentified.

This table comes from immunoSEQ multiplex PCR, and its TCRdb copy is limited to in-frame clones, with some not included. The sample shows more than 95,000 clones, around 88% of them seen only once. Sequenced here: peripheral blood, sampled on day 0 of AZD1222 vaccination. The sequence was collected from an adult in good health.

The CDR3 loop reads CAWSVGQGFGAFF. The CDR3 DNA follows: TGTGCCTGGAGTGTGGGACAGGGTTTTGGAGCTTTCTTT. V usage is TRBV30 and J usage is TRBJ1-1, with TRBD1 matching 9 bases. V was pared by 0 bases and J by 10 bases, with 6 bases of the junction left unmatched. The CDR3 runs to 13 residues. Germline V gene data show CDR1 as GTSNPN and CDR2 as SVGIG (reference sequence). The full variable domain, with the rest looked up from reference TRBV30 and TRBJ1-1, is SQTIHQWPATLVQPVGSPLSLECTVEGTSNPNLYWYRQAAGRGLQLLFYSVGIGQISSEVPQNLSASRPQDRQFILSSKKLLLSDSGFYLCAWSVGQGFGAFFGQGTRLTVV.